This T cell receptor beta chain is from a study of early T cells in non-severe SARS-CoV-2 infection (dated by TCRdb to 2020 to 2022). Background for the entire study: Because TCR sequencing relied on bulk RNA taken from unsorted whole blood, pairing of alpha and beta chains was not possible.

Set within a cohort of healthcare workers in London, UK, this nested case-control study involved weekly PCR testing of nasopharyngeal swabs along with blood sampling. Healthcare workers were recruited during the week of the UK lockdown, between 23 and 31 March 2020, and followed weekly for up to 16 weeks. This clonotype was recorded many times. No antigen is known for it. Base qualities are not at hand, and no much larger clone is one base apart. The library was built by means of 5' RACE. Sequencing took place on a NextSeq 500. The TCR library protocol attached unique molecular identifiers to individual cDNA molecules to correct for sequencing error and PCR bias. Both TCR alpha and beta chains were sequenced, and tight co-correlation was observed between alpha and beta sequence abundances in each sample. The authors' analysis ran thus. Decombinator V4 was used to annotate the V gene, J gene and CDR3 of the TCR sequences. TCRs were defined as expanded if a significant change between any two time points was detected under a Poisson model with p below 0.0001. TCR abundances were normalised to the total number of TCRs sequenced in each sample and reported as counts per million. VDJdb, accessed on 1 November 2021, was searched for TCRs annotated for CMV, EBV and SARS-CoV-2, and TCRs annotated for more than one antigen were excluded. TCRdb reanalyzed the raw reads on its own, using fastp at Q25 for trimming and MiXCR for clone calling, and kept in-frame beta chains. Rows with one shared CDR3 protein collapse into an entry with the most common genes and DNA. The V and J calls here are based on TCRdb, not the publication. This sample gives about 30,000 distinct CDR3 sequences in total; roughly 5.2% of them show up just once. Of the sample, around 3.8% is held by the ten largest clones.

The paper as a whole reports these results and caveats: VDJdb matching was skewed toward anti-spike CD8 responses and likely underestimated virus-specific expansions by missing private and CD4 specificities.

This receptor was identified in an adult who was a healthcare worker with PCR-confirmed SARS-CoV-2 infection or an uninfected control (not recorded which). Source material: whole blood.

The CDR3 here reads CASSLRLAGNEQFF. The sequenced DNA is TGTGCCAGCAGTTTAAGACTAGCGGGCAATGAGCAGTTCTTC. The rearrangement joined TRBV28 to TRBJ2-1; 10 bases in the junction line up with TRBD2. V ends up 2 bases short and J 6 bases short, with an unmatched junction base count of 1. The germline V gene sets CDR1 to MDHEN and CDR2 to SYDVKM. Inclusive of the bounding cysteine and phenylalanine, the CDR3 is 14 residues long. The retained sequence is limited to the CDR3, 42 bases, with the frame set at the first base.